One and the same sample provided the 2 T cell receptor beta chains below, sequenced in a study of vaccination and CD4 T cells after COVID-19. What these receptors recognize is not known. The treatment is: approximately 10-day PBMC culture with coronavirus spike peptide pools or control peptides (ViraFEST assay). Cultured CD4+ T cell DNA was sequenced using the Oncomine TCR Beta short-read assay. MiXCR, run by TCRdb on the PCR reads, gives a single entry per CDR3 protein. Of some 3,000 distinct CDR3 sequences listed, 30% are singletons. Here the sequenced sample was CD4+ T cells from blood, cultured in vitro, taken after SARS-CoV-2 vaccination. These receptors originate from a human donor who had recovered from COVID-19.

The gene calls are TRBV6-1 and TRBJ2-1; either TRBD1 or TRBD2 may fit D (5 bases each). V was pared by 5 bases and J by 5 bases, with 16 bases between. Germline V gene lookup returns CDR1 MNHNS and CDR2 SASEGT. CDR3 length: 15 amino acids. For the CDR3, the DNA is TGTGCCAGCAGTCCCCTCACGGGGCGAAACAATGAGCAGTTCTTC. Encoded protein: CASSPLTGRNNEQFF.

This clonotype was counted only a few times. The chain recombines TRBV4-1 with TRBJ2-7; no firm D call. Trimming removed 2 bases from V and 9 bases from J, with 20 bases in between. The CDR3 is 15 residues long. Germline CDR1 MGHRA, CDR2 YSYEKL. The CDR3, as DNA: TGCGCCAGCAGCCAATTGTTCAGAGTCGACCTAAGGCAGTACTTC. It encodes CASSQLFRVDLRQYF.